This TCR beta chain was identified in a study of graft-versus-host responses after intestinal transplantation. Overall study findings and caveats: Detected in recipient marrow were GvH clones, some of which were first observed in ileum or blood. Association was observed between peak circulating GvH clone levels and early post-transplant HvG declines.

Sequenced by immunoSEQ multiplex PCR; TCRdb stores in-frame clones only, minus some. The table has some 110,000 clones, more than 85% seen once. To note about this clone: The antigen remains undetermined.

Germline CDR1 reads KGHSH; CDR2 reads LQKENI. With 4 bases clipped from V and 0 bases from J, the junction kept 12 bases outside the gene matches. The CDR3 totals 18 residues. Sample: unstimulated CD8+ T cells sorted from spleen or lymph node cells, taken before transplant. The clonotype comes from a human donor who was the organ donor for an intestinal transplant. The rearrangement uses TRBV18 and TRBJ2-1, with 7 positions matching TRBD2. The CDR3 DNA reads as TGTGCCAGCTCACGCAGACTAGCAGTTAAAAGCTCCTACAATGAGCAGTTCTTC. Translation gives CASSRRLAVKSSYNEQFF. The full variable domain, with the rest looked up from reference TRBV18 and TRBJ2-1, is NAGVMQNPRHLVRRRGQEARLRCSPMKGHSHVYWYRQLPEEGLKFMVYLQKENIIDESGMPKERFSAEFPKEGPSILRIQQVVRGDSAAYFCASSRRLAVKSSYNEQFFGPGTRLTVL.